This T cell receptor beta chain was found in a study of Ad26.COV2.S vaccination and SARS-CoV-2 variants. Study outcomes and limitations: Substantial response breadth was reportedly seen for spike-specific CD8+ and CD4+ T cells after vaccination.

Note on this clone: Antigen: not known.

This CDR3 spans 15 amino acids. The V gene lost 0 bases and the J gene lost 0 bases, with 6 bases spanning the gap. CDR1 MNHEY and CDR2 SVGEGT come from the germline V gene. Treatment reported: roughly 18 received Ad26.COV2.S at low or high dose, single or two shots; several received placebo; per-sample allocation not given. At day 63 after the first vaccine or placebo injection, samples were drawn. An 18-55-year-old adult in Boston served as donor. Some clones are missing from TCRdb's copy, which holds only in-frame ones; the method was immunoSEQ multiplex PCR. The top ten clones hold less than 2% of a sample with over 400,000 clones, 80% to 95% of them seen once.

The rearrangement joins TRBV6-2 or TRBV6-3 to TRBJ2-1; D is undetermined. The sequences come from peripheral blood, collected in a trial of Ad26.COV2.S vaccine versus placebo. The source of this sequence is a person aged 18-60 years who received the Ad26.COV2.S COVID-19 vaccine or a placebo. The CDR3 DNA sequence: TGTGCCAGCAGTTACTCTACAAGCTCCTACAATGAGCAGTTCTTC. This translates into CASSYSTSSYNEQFF.